This T cell receptor (beta chain) was captured by sequencing in a study of T cells in Graves' hyperthyroidism and ophthalmopathy. About the study: Blood from the periphery was taken at initial diagnosis, before any treatment. Whole-study findings and limits: Model output signaled ophthalmopathy a median 6.5 months ahead of onset.

This CDR3 comprises 15 residues. The germline V gene has CDR1 ENHRY and CDR2 SYGVKD. The V end was cut by 7 bases, the J end by 2 bases, with 12 bases between. RNA transcripts provided the source from which TCR beta CDR3 regions were amplified. The TCR CDR3 was amplified in a first-round RT-PCR using the HTBI primer set. TCRdb redid the calling of the multiplex PCR reads with MiXCR, one entry per CDR3 protein. The sample has roughly 740,000 distinct CDR3 sequences, over 15% seen once. Patients aged 18 to 65 had newly diagnosed hyperthyroidism lasting under 2 months. PBMCs were derived from 9.5 to 10 ml fresh peripheral blood. Remarks on this clonotype: Its antigen is currently unknown.

The source of this sequence is a man between 18 and 29 years old with Graves' hyperthyroidism. Material for sequencing was blood. The V call is TRBV10-3, the J call TRBJ2-6; D may be TRBD1 or TRBD2 (5 bases each). CDR3 loop: CAITKEGPGANVLTF. In DNA form, the CDR3 reads TGTGCCATCACCAAAGAGGGGCCTGGGGCCAACGTCCTGACTTTC.